Shown below are 25 T cell receptor beta chains from a single sample sequenced in a study of cytomegalovirus exposure and HLA in healthy donors (dated by TCRdb to the late 2010s). Library prep was done by the immunoSEQ multiplex PCR assay. A mixture of 60 forward primers for TCR Vbeta segments and 13 reverse primers for TCR Jbeta segments was used in the multiplex PCR. The source is immuneACCESS, and TCRdb retained only in-frame sequences with V and J called. Part of the clones is not carried over; for the studies checked, unresolved V genes explain less than half of this, and the remainder is unexplained. The sample table lists under 200,000 clones, approximately 76% of them with a count of one. The top ten constitute 5% to 5.5% of the sample. The sequenced material came from PBMCs. The receptors derive from a woman aged 18-35 years in good health and CMV-seropositive.

The chain combines TRBV4-3 with TRBJ2-1; no firm D call. V lost 0 bases to trimming and J lost 15 bases, with 18 bases between them. The germline gives CDR1 LGHNA, CDR2 YSLEER. CDR3 length equals 14 residues. CDR3 nucleotides: TGCGCCAGCAGCCAAGATGGAAAACCTTTGCGGCGGTTCTTC. Translated: CASSQDGKPLRRFF.

V is TRBV6-6 and J is TRBJ2-7; D gene ambiguous. CDR1 is MNHNY, CDR2 SVGAGI, per germline (reference sequence). The CDR3 loop spans 14 amino acids. Trimming took off 3 bases at V and 6 bases at J, with 15 bases between the two ends. DNA for the CDR3: TGTGCCAGCAGTTATAGTCACGAACCCGCCGAGCAGTACTTC. Residues: CASSYSHEPAEQYF.

This clone was seen a handful of times. This chain uses TRBV9 with TRBJ2-5, with 14 bases fitting TRBD2. Germline V lookup: CDR1 SGDLS, CDR2 YYNGEE. The CDR3 is made up of 17 amino acids. V shed 0 bases and J 2 bases; nucleotides not matched to a gene: 3. In DNA, the CDR3 is TGTGCCAGCAGCGTAGGGACTAGCGGGGGGATTCAAGAGACCCAGTACTTC. It encodes CASSVGTSGGIQETQYF.

This chain connects TRBV7-3 to TRBJ1-2, with a tentative D call TRBD1 (5 bases). The germline CDR1 and CDR2 sequences are SGHTA and FQGTGA. The CDR3 is 13 residues long. V lost 1 base and J lost 4, with 7 bases in between. Written as DNA, the CDR3 is TGTGCCAGCAGCTTAAAAGGGGCCTATGGCTACACCTTC. Its protein product is CASSLKGAYGYTF.

This clone showed up just a few times. The chain couples TRBV4-2 to TRBJ2-2, with 12 bases aligning to TRBD2. The trim removed 0 bases at V and 0 bases at J, leaving 8 bases unmatched. The CDR3 is 20 residues long. Germline loops: CDR1 LGHNA, CDR2 YNFKEQ. This chain's CDR3 is CASSQEGTSGGRPNTGELFF. Written as DNA, the CDR3 is TGTGCCAGCAGCCAAGAGGGCACTAGCGGGGGGAGACCGAACACCGGGGAGCTGTTTTTT.

The chain couples TRBV4-1 to TRBJ1-1; 8 nucleotides match TRBD1. This CDR3 has 18 amino acids. V shed 1 base and J 4 bases; nucleotides not matched to a gene: 14. CDR1 MGHRA and CDR2 YSYEKL come from the germline V gene. CDR3 sequence reads: CASSQGVGRGRSGTEAFF. The CDR3 DNA reads TGCGCCAGCAGCCAAGGAGTTGGCAGGGGGCGCAGTGGCACTGAAGCTTTCTTT.

This clone was counted a few times. This sequence joins TRBV6-1 and TRBJ2-7, with D possibly being TRBD1 (6 bases). Germline lookup yields CDR1 MNHNS and CDR2 SASEGT. V was clipped by 8 bases and J by 0 bases, with 14 bases between them. The CDR3 is 14 amino acids. CDR3 loop: CASQQGYSSYEQYF. DNA for the CDR3: TGTGCCAGCCAACAGGGCTATAGCTCCTACGAGCAGTACTTC.

The chain employs TRBV7-9 and TRBJ1-1; no clear D gene. V gave up 5 bases and J gave up 0 bases, with 10 bases separating them. This CDR3 has 14 residues. The germline V gene encodes CDR1 SEHNR and CDR2 FQNEAQ (reference sequence). The CDR3: CASSPRFMNTEAFF. The CDR3 DNA reads TGTGCCAGCAGCCCCAGATTCATGAACACTGAAGCTTTCTTT.

This clone came up a few times. V usage is TRBV7-6 and J usage is TRBJ1-1, with D tentatively TRBD1 (6 bases). The CDR3 extends over 14 amino acids. Germline CDR1 SGHVS, CDR2 FNYEAQ. The ends were cut back, 2 bases at V and 4 bases at J, with 11 bases in the middle. The CDR3 sequence: CASSLQGPLTEAFF. Here the CDR3 DNA reads TGTGCCAGCAGCTTACAGGGGCCGCTCACTGAAGCTTTCTTT.

This chain joins TRBV2 and TRBJ1-5; TRBD1 agrees at 7 bases. The CDR3 is 15 residues long. From germline, CDR1 is SNHLY and CDR2 FYNNEI. J lost 5 bases, V lost 7 bases, and 11 bases had no gene match. The CDR3 protein is CASTGDRFTDQPQHF. The CDR3 DNA sequence: TGTGCCAGCACAGGGGACAGATTTACTGATCAGCCCCAGCATTTT.

With regard to this clone: Mismatch with germline at one junction end may stem from a read error. The chain has TRBV7-9 and TRBJ1-4; D remains unclear. Germline V gene sequence: CDR1 SEHNR, CDR2 FQNEAQ (reference sequence). CDR3 length: 19 residues. The DNA for the CDR3 is TGTTCCAGCAGCCATAATGCCCCCGCGACACCCCATCTAAGCGAAAAACTGTTTTTT. Protein sequence: CSSSHNAPATPHLSEKLFF.

V usage is TRBV7-9 and J usage is TRBJ2-5; the D is unclear. The length of the CDR3 is 14 residues. Trimming took off 6 bases at V and 1 base at J, with 12 bases between the two ends. Germline V lookup: CDR1 SEHNR, CDR2 FQNEAQ (reference sequence). The CDR3 sequence: CASSADILQETQYF. The CDR3 DNA is TGTGCCAGCAGTGCAGACATACTCCAAGAGACCCAGTACTTC.

In regard to this clone: The junction departs from the called germline gene at one end, perhaps through a read error. This chain joins TRBV10-3 and TRBJ2-7; 7 bases align to TRBD1. Germline V gives CDR1 ENHRY, CDR2 SYGVKD. The CDR3 is 19 residues long. The CDR3 sequence is CTISESITGRGLPFYEQYF. The DNA for the CDR3 is TGTACCATCAGTGAGTCGATTACTGGTAGGGGGCTTCCCTTCTACGAGCAGTACTTC.

V is TRBV7-9 and J is TRBJ1-5; D perhaps matches TRBD1 (5 bases). Trimming stripped 3 bases from V and 1 base from J, with 13 bases between. Germline V gene sequence: CDR1 SEHNR, CDR2 FQNEAQ (reference sequence). This CDR3 spans 16 amino acids. In DNA, the CDR3 is TGTGCCAGCAGCTTTGGGAACAGGTTAAGCAATCAGCCCCAGCATTTT. This translates into CASSFGNRLSNQPQHF.

The genes are TRBV11-2 and TRBJ2-6; D ambiguous. The CDR3 spans 16 residues. The germline gives CDR1 SGHAT, CDR2 FQNNGV. Deletions cut 5 bases from V and 1 base from J, with 12 bases between. CDR3 protein: CASSPLAGSGANVLTF. CDR3 DNA: TGTGCCAGCAGCCCCCTCGCCGGGTCTGGGGCCAACGTCCTGACTTTC.

For this clone: The conserved final phenylalanine or tryptophan is absent from the CDR3, which likely points to a read error. This sequence joins TRBV7-2 and TRBJ1-1, with a tentative D call TRBD1 (6 bases). The germline CDR1 and CDR2 sequences are SGHTA and FQGNSA. This CDR3 has 13 residues. Trimming stripped 0 bases from V and 5 bases from J, with 7 bases between. The CDR3 spells CASSLAQGTEAFS. The CDR3 DNA reads TGTGCCAGCAGCTTAGCACAGGGAACTGAAGCTTTCTCT.

The chain couples TRBV5-1 to TRBJ2-1, with 14 bases fitting TRBD2. Looked up from germline, CDR1 is SGHRS and CDR2 is YFSETQ. Unmatched junction bases numbered 9, after V lost 4 bases and J lost 12 bases. The CDR3 is 15 residues long. CDR3: CASSQTGTSGGRQFF. CDR3 in DNA: TGCGCCAGCAGCCAAACCGGGACTAGCGGGGGTCGGCAGTTCTTC.

This chain uses TRBV6-5 with TRBJ2-1; a weak D match, TRBD2 (6 bases). Germline loops: CDR1 MNHEY, CDR2 SVGAGI. Deletions cut 0 bases from V and 11 bases from J, with 14 bases between. This CDR3 has 14 amino acids. CDR3 protein: CASSYSQTGGKQFF. Here the CDR3 DNA reads TGTGCCAGCAGTTACTCTCAAACCGGCGGGAAGCAGTTCTTC.

This chain links TRBV7-9 with TRBJ2-2, with D hard to call. Trimming removed 7 bases from V and 0 bases from J, with 9 bases in between. Germline loops: CDR1 SEHNR, CDR2 FQNEAQ (reference sequence). This CDR3 region has 14 residues. The CDR3 DNA follows: TGTGCCAGCATTCAGGTCCCGAACACCGGGGAGCTGTTTTTT. It yields the protein CASIQVPNTGELFF.

The chain has TRBV2 and TRBJ1-5; D is possibly TRBD1 (5 bases). CDR1 and CDR2 (germline): SNHLY, FYNNEI. CDR3 length: 16 amino acids. The V and J ends lost 5 bases and 4 bases respectively, with 18 bases between them. Here the CDR3 DNA reads TGTGCCAGCAGTATCCGCCCGGGGAGGGGAAATCAGCCCCAGCATTTT. Protein: CASSIRPGRGNQPQHF.

The chain links TRBV7-9 to TRBJ2-7, with D perhaps TRBD1 (6 bases). Germline V lookup: CDR1 SEHNR, CDR2 FQNEAQ (reference sequence). The CDR3 extends over 14 amino acids. Trimming shortened V by 1 base and J by 2 bases, and 9 bases separated the two germline ends. In DNA, the CDR3 is TGTGCCAGCAGCTTAGGGACAGTCACCTACGAGCAGTACTTC. It yields the protein CASSLGTVTYEQYF.

V usage is TRBV29-1 and J usage is TRBJ1-1; weak D call: TRBD1 (6 bases). Trimming removed 7 bases at V and 0 bases at J, with 9 bases between. CDR1 is SQVTM and CDR2 is ANQGSEA in the germline V gene. This CDR3 region has 12 residues. The CDR3, as DNA: TGCAGCGGGGGGCGGATGAACACTGAAGCTTTCTTT. Its translation: CSGGRMNTEAFF.

The chain carries TRBV7-6 and TRBJ2-1; 9 nucleotides agree with TRBD2. The V segment lost 0 bases and the J segment 8 bases; nucleotides outside the gene matches: 5. Per germline, CDR1 SGHVS and CDR2 FNYEAQ. This CDR3 comprises 15 residues. In nucleotides, the CDR3 is TGTGCCAGCAGCTTAGCGCGGGGGGGCCGGGATGAGCAGTTCTTC. This sequence encodes CASSLARGGRDEQFF.

This chain uses TRBV4-3 with TRBJ2-3; 16 nucleotides agree with TRBD2. CDR1 is LGHNA and CDR2 is YSLEER in the germline V gene. This CDR3 comprises 18 residues. V shed 3 bases, J shed 0 bases, and the junction held 3 bases outside the gene matches. CDR3 residues: CASSQGLAGGPSTDTQYF. For the CDR3, the DNA is TGCGCCAGCAGCCAGGGACTAGCGGGGGGGCCTAGCACAGATACGCAGTATTTT.

This chain uses TRBV7-9 with TRBJ2-5, with 7 bases identical to TRBD1. V dropped 4 bases and J dropped 2; count of bases not matched to a gene: 1. CDR3 length equals 13 residues. Germline CDR1 reads SEHNR; CDR2 reads FQNEAQ (reference sequence). The CDR3 DNA reads TGTGCCAGCAGCTGGGACAGTCAAGAGACCCAGTACTTC. This translates into CASSWDSQETQYF.